This is a list of T cell receptor beta chains from one sample in a study of vaccination and CD4 T cells after COVID-19. TCRdb ran MiXCR on the PCR reads and lists one entry per CDR3 protein. The data show just under 20,000 distinct CDR3 sequences, 42% seen once. What these receptors recognize is not known. This material consisted of CD4+ T cells from blood, cultured in vitro, taken before SARS-CoV-2 vaccination. Receptor source: a human donor who received a COVID-19 vaccine. Both conserved end residues are part of each CDR3. The D gene is left open where the match is weak. Clone size is given for some rows only: seen once, a few or many times, or a class if the clone is expanded.

D gene | J gene | clone size | V gene | CDR3 protein | CDR3 DNA
NA | TRBJ2-3 | NA | TRBV6-1 | CASSPRACCTDTQYF | TGTGCCAGCAGTCCTCGGGCCTGCTGCACAGATACGCAGTATTTT
TRBD1 | TRBJ2-2 | NA | TRBV12-3/TRBV12-4 | CASSLGQGGNTGELFF | TGTGCCAGCAGTCTCGGACAGGGGGGGAACACCGGGGAGCTGTTTTTT
NA | TRBJ1-2 | few | TRBV7-8 | CASSRAGGDGYTF | TGTGCCAGCAGCCGGGCGGGGGGCGATGGCTACACCTTC
NA | TRBJ2-7 | NA | TRBV6-1 | CASSAVTYEQYF | TGTGCCAGCAGTGCCGTTACCTACGAGCAGTACTTC
TRBD1 | TRBJ2-5 | NA | TRBV6-1 | CASSERQGSSQYF | TGTGCCAGCAGTGAACGACAGGGGAGTTCCCAGTACTTC
TRBD1 | TRBJ1-5 | NA | TRBV12-3/TRBV12-4 | CASSRTGPQHF | TGTGCCAGCAGTCGGACAGGTCCCCAGCATTTT
TRBD2 | TRBJ2-7 | NA | TRBV7-6 | CASSLTLWGASGGGYEQYF | TGTGCCAGCAGCTTAACCCTTTGGGGGGCGAGCGGGGGAGGCTACGAGCAGTACTTC
NA | TRBJ1-5 | once | TRBV30 | CAWTNPAGNQPQHF | TGTGCCTGGACCAACCCTGCCGGCAATCAGCCCCAGCATTTT
NA | TRBJ1-1 | NA | TRBV20-1 | CSARVHSAGNTEAFF | TGCAGTGCTAGAGTTCACAGCGCGGGGAACACTGAAGCTTTCTTT
TRBD1 | TRBJ1-4 | NA | TRBV15 | CATRRDRANEKLFF | TGTGCCACCAGGAGGGACAGGGCTAATGAAAAACTGTTTTTT
NA | TRBJ2-3 | NA | TRBV24-1 | CATSAYGQFTDTQYF | TGTGCCACCAGTGCCTACGGACAGTTCACAGATACGCAGTATTTT
NA | TRBJ1-5 | NA | TRBV7-8 | CASSLVRPTGNQPQHF | TGTGCCAGCAGCTTAGTTCGGCCCACAGGGAACCAGCCCCAGCATTTT
NA | TRBJ1-4 | NA | TRBV30 | CAWSPARWRMFF | TGTGCCTGGAGTCCGGCCCGCTGGCGGATGTTTTTT
NA | TRBJ2-2 | NA | TRBV12-3/TRBV12-4 | CAAIQGNTGELFF | TGTGCCGCTATACAGGGGAACACCGGGGAGCTGTTTTTT
TRBD2 | TRBJ2-3 | NA | TRBV20-1 | CSANRLAGGGTDTQYF | TGCAGTGCTAATCGCCTAGCGGGGGGGGGTACAGATACGCAGTATTTT
NA | TRBJ2-7 | NA | TRBV5-1 | CASSLEGSGYEQYF | TGCGCCAGCAGCTTGGAGGGGTCAGGCTACGAGCAGTACTTC
NA | TRBJ1-5 | NA | TRBV20-1 | CSARGGRGDQPQHF | TGCAGTGCTAGAGGGGGCAGGGGCGATCAGCCCCAGCATTTT
NA | TRBJ1-2 | medium-sized | TRBV18 | CASAGTPNYGYTF | TGTGCCAGCGCTGGGACACCGAACTATGGCTACACCTTC
NA | TRBJ2-3 | NA | TRBV30 | CAWSGSGTDTQYF | TGTGCCTGGAGTGGGTCTGGCACAGATACGCAGTATTTT
NA | TRBJ1-2 | NA | TRBV4-1 | CASSLRETGPYGYTF | TGCGCCAGCAGCCTGCGGGAGACAGGCCCGTATGGCTACACCTTC
TRBD1 | TRBJ1-2 | few | TRBV19 | CASSIDRGASYTF | TGTGCCAGTAGTATCGACAGGGGGGCAAGCTACACCTTC
NA | TRBJ2-7 | few | TRBV12-3/TRBV12-4 | CASSLGDGYEQYF | TGTGCCAGCAGTTTAGGGGACGGCTACGAGCAGTACTTC